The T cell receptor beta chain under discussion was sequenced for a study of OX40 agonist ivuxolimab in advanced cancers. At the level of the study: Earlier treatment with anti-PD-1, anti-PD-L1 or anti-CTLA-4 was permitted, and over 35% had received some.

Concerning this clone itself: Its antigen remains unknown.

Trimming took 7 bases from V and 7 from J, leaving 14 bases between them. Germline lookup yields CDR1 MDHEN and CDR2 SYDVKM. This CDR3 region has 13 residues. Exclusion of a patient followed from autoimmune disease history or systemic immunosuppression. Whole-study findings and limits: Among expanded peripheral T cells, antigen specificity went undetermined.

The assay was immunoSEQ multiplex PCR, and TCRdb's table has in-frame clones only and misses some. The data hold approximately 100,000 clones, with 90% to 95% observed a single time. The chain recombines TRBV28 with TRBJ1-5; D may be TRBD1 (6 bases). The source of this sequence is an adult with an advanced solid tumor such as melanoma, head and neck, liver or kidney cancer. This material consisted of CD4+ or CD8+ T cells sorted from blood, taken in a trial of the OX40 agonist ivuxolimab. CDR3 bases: TGTGCCAGCATACAGGGTCGGGGCCAGCCCCAGCATTTT. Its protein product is CASIQGRGQPQHF. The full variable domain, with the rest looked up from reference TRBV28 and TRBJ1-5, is DVKVTQSSRYLVKRTGEKVFLECVQDMDHENMFWYRQDPGLGLRLIYFSYDVKMKEKGDIPEGYSVSREKKERFSLILESASTNQTSMYLCASIQGRGQPQHFGDGTRLSIL.